A single sample gave rise to the 15 T cell receptor beta chains below, sequenced in a study of T cells in Graves' hyperthyroidism and ophthalmopathy. What was amplified from RNA transcripts were TCR beta CDR3 regions. The primer set for the first-round RT-PCR of the TCR CDR3 was HTBI. TCRdb fed the multiplex PCR reads into MiXCR, producing one record per CDR3 protein. The sample holds around 300,000 distinct CDR3 sequences, roughly 15% seen once. Input material: blood. The source of these receptors is a woman between 45 and 65 years old with Graves' hyperthyroidism that later progressed to Graves' ophthalmopathy.

This clonotype was recorded at least ten times. The chain couples TRBV12-3 or TRBV12-4 to TRBJ1-2; D is undetermined. CDR3 size: 14 residues. V was cut by 2 bases and J by 4 bases, with 11 bases left in between. The DNA for the CDR3 is TGTGCCAGCAGTTTAAGGAGGGAAGTCTATGGCTACACCTTC. This gives the protein CASSLRREVYGYTF.

This clonotype was counted at least ten times. The V call is TRBV28, the J call TRBJ2-7, with 8 bases that match TRBD1. V lost 5 bases to trimming and J lost 1 base; unmatched junction nucleotides: 7. The CDR3 loop spans 15 amino acids. Germline V gene sequence: CDR1 MDHEN, CDR2 SYDVKM. The CDR3 DNA reads TGTGCCAGCAGTACCGGACAGGGAGTATCCTACGAGCAGTACTTC. This gives the protein CASSTGQGVSYEQYF.

This clonotype was seen only a few times. The V and J genes are TRBV20-1 and TRBJ2-7; 7 bases line up with TRBD1. The trim removed 0 bases at V and 2 bases at J, leaving 7 bases unmatched. The CDR3 has 15 amino acids. Germline V CDR1 and CDR2: DFQATT, SNEGSKA (reference sequence). The DNA for the CDR3 is TGCAGTGCTAGAGATCGGACAGGAGGCGCCTACGAGCAGTACTTC. Translation: CSARDRTGGAYEQYF.

This clonotype was picked up a small number of times. The chain employs TRBV7-9 and TRBJ2-5; tentatively, D is TRBD1 (6 bases). Looked up from germline, CDR1 is SEHNR and CDR2 is FQNEAQ (reference sequence). V lost 3 bases to trimming and J lost 4 bases, with 15 bases between them. The CDR3 extends over 15 amino acids. The CDR3 loop reads CASSFFQGRLETQYF. The CDR3 DNA reads as TGTGCCAGCAGCTTTTTCCAGGGGCGGTTAGAGACCCAGTACTTC.

In its sample, this clonotype was seen a few times. CDR3 bases: TGTGCCAGCAGTATAGGACTAGCGGGCAACACCGGGGAGCTGTTTTTT. Amino acid sequence: CASSIGLAGNTGELFF. This rearrangement joins TRBV5-4 to TRBJ2-2, with 11 bases identical to TRBD2. V lost 5 bases and J lost 2; bases outside the gene matches: 5. The CDR3 contains 16 residues. CDR1 and CDR2 from the germline V gene are SGHNT and YYREEE (reference sequence).

This clonotype was seen many times. The chain combines TRBV24-1 with TRBJ2-2, with D uncertain. V was pared by 4 bases and J by 6 bases, with 17 bases between. The CDR3 consists of 16 residues. CDR1 is KGHDR, CDR2 SFDVKD, per germline. The CDR3 sequence is CATSETGPRLSGELFF. The CDR3 nucleotides read TGTGCCACCAGTGAAACCGGGCCGAGGCTATCCGGGGAGCTGTTTTTT.

The chain joins TRBV7-9 to TRBJ2-4, with no clear D. The CDR3 covers 14 residues. CDR1 SEHNR and CDR2 FQNEAQ come from the germline V gene (reference sequence). Deletions cut 1 base from V and 5 bases from J, with 9 bases between. In DNA, the CDR3 is TGTGCCAGCAGCTTAGGCGGAGTACAAAACATTCAGTACTTC. Encoded protein: CASSLGGVQNIQYF.

CDR3 loop: CASSPRGGRREKLFF. Written as DNA, the CDR3 is TGTGCCAGCAGCCCGCGCGGGGGGCGTCGGGAAAAACTGTTTTTT. J is TRBJ1-4 and V is TRBV3-1; the D gene is possibly TRBD1 (6 bases). CDR1 is LGHDT, CDR2 YNNKEL, per germline (reference sequence). This CDR3 is built from 15 residues. Between the trimmed V and J ends, which lost 4 bases and 8 bases, there was a span of 17 bases.

V and J are TRBV19 and TRBJ2-3, with unresolved D. V lost 7 bases and J 0 bases, leaving 8 bases between the germline ends. Germline assignment: CDR1 LNHDA and CDR2 SQIVND (reference sequence). The CDR3 loop spans 13 amino acids. CDR3 amino acids: CASKTASTDTQYF. CDR3 nucleotides: TGTGCCAGTAAAACTGCTAGCACAGATACGCAGTATTTT.

At least ten counts were recorded for this clonotype. J is TRBJ2-1 and V is TRBV20-1, with a weak D call TRBD2 (6 bases). V was shortened by 3 bases and J by 7 bases, with 22 bases between the two germline ends. CDR1 DFQATT and CDR2 SNEGSKA come from the germline V gene (reference sequence). This CDR3 spans 16 amino acids. Here the CDR3 DNA reads TGCAGTGCTAGCCTCCCGCGCGGAGGGCCGGGGAATGAGCAGTTCTTC. Protein sequence: CSASLPRGGPGNEQFF.

On this clonotype: A much more abundant neighbour one base away suggests this may be a read error. The CDR3 DNA reads as TGTGCCAGCAGCTCCGACTTCATGGGGGTCAATGAAAAACTGTTTTTT. It specifies CASSSDFMGVNEKLFF. This chain links TRBV7-2 with TRBJ1-4; maybe TRBD1 (5 bases). CDR3 size: 16 residues. Germline CDR1 SGHTA, CDR2 FQGNSA. V was clipped by 4 bases and J by 5 bases, with 17 bases between them.

This clonotype was seen many times. CDR3 sequence (DNA): TGTGCCAGCAGTGAAGGTTACACTGAAGCTTTCTTT. This encodes CASSEGYTEAFF. V is TRBV6-1 and J is TRBJ1-1; D ambiguous. The germline V and J ends were trimmed by 1 base and 3 bases, with 3 bases remaining between them. The CDR3 length is 12 residues. Per germline, CDR1 MNHNS and CDR2 SASEGT.

The table lists this clonotype with many counts. The rearrangement links TRBV7-6 to TRBJ2-3, with D possibly being TRBD1 (5 bases). Trimming cost V 4 bases and J 2 bases, with 7 bases left between them. From germline, CDR1 is SGHVS and CDR2 FNYEAQ. There are 13 residues in the CDR3. CDR3 DNA: TGTGCCAGCAGCTCACAGGTCACAGATACGCAGTATTTT. This gives the protein CASSSQVTDTQYF. Full variable domain (remainder filled in from reference TRBV7-6 and TRBJ2-3): GAGVSQSPRYKVTKRGQDVALRCDPISGHVSLYWYRQALGQGPEFLTYFNYEAQQDKSGLPNDRFSAERPEGSISTLTIQRTEQRDSAMYRCASSSQVTDTQYFGPGTRLTVL.

This clonotype was counted many times. The chain recombines TRBV11-2 with TRBJ2-7; D is unclear. CDR3 length: 12 amino acids. V gave up 6 bases and J gave up 2 bases, with 8 bases separating them. Germline loops: CDR1 SGHAT, CDR2 FQNNGV. CDR3 amino acids: CASSLSPYEQYF. The CDR3 region has the DNA TGTGCCAGCAGTCTGAGCCCCTACGAGCAGTACTTC.

The rearrangement links TRBV6-2 or TRBV6-3 to TRBJ2-1; the match to TRBD2 covers 12 bases. In germline, CDR1 is MNHEY, CDR2 SVGEGT. V gave up 10 bases and J gave up 5 bases; unmatched junction bases: 9. This CDR3 has 15 residues. Here the CDR3 reads CATSVLAGGHNEQFF. The CDR3 DNA reads as TGTGCCACCTCGGTCCTAGCGGGAGGGCACAATGAGCAGTTCTTC.